What follows are 10 T cell receptor beta chains derived from one specimen sequenced in a study of vaccination effects on CD4 cells after COVID-19. CD4+ T cells specific for antigen were expanded with viral peptide pools by the ViraFEST assay before sequencing. Following 10 days of culture, CD4+ T cells were isolated. Vaccination of participants consisted of two doses of either the BNT162b2 or mRNA-1273 vaccine. Data came from immunoSEQ multiplex PCR; TCRdb stores just in-frame clones and leaves some out. The data show approximately 26,000 clones, about 70% seen once. For these receptors, no antigen is known. The sequencing used CD4+ T cells from PBMCs cultured with HCoV-NL63 spike peptides, collected after COVID-19 vaccination. All receptors come from a human donor who received a COVID-19 vaccine.

This clone was observed a handful of times. The rearrangement joins TRBV5-1 to TRBJ2-7; TRBD2 matches at 10 bases. CDR3 length: 14 residues. Unmatched junction bases numbered 4, after V lost 1 base and J lost 6 bases. Germline V CDR1 and CDR2: SGHRS, YFSETQ. The CDR3 DNA reads as TGCGCCAGCAGCTTGAGCGGGGGGGATTTCGAGCAGTACTTC. Protein sequence: CASSLSGGDFEQYF.

The chain combines TRBV10-3 with TRBJ1-1, with a tentative D call TRBD1 (5 bases). Germline values: CDR1 ENHRY, CDR2 SYGVKD. V lost 10 bases and J lost 0, with 15 bases in between. The CDR3 is 14 residues long. CDR3 DNA: TGTGCCACGGAGGACGAGGGGATGAACACTGAAGCTTTCTTT. Translating gives CATEDEGMNTEAFF.

This chain connects TRBV27 to TRBJ2-2; D uncertain. V was trimmed by 5 bases and J by 6 bases, leaving 13 bases between them. The CDR3 runs to 14 residues. CDR1 is MNHEY and CDR2 is SMNVEV in the germline V gene (reference sequence). The CDR3 bases are TGTGCCAGCAGTACCCCCCATTCGTCCGGGGAGCTGTTTTTT. Translating gives CASSTPHSSGELFF.

As DNA, the CDR3 is TGTGCCACCAGTGACGGACCGGCTGAGCAGTTCTTC. As protein: CATSDGPAEQFF. The chain uses TRBV24-1 and TRBJ2-1; D gene ambiguous. Per the germline V gene, CDR1 is KGHDR and CDR2 is SFDVKD. This CDR3 has 12 residues. Trimming stripped 4 bases from V and 9 bases from J, with 9 bases between.

CDR3 protein: CASSSGLAGGVTGELFF. The DNA of the CDR3 is TGTGCCAGCAGTTCGGGACTAGCGGGAGGGGTCACCGGGGAGCTGTTTTTT. V and J are TRBV27 and TRBJ2-2; 16 nucleotides match TRBD2. CDR1 is MNHEY, CDR2 SMNVEV, per germline (reference sequence). The CDR3 extends over 17 amino acids. The V segment lost 4 bases and the J segment 4 bases; nucleotides outside the gene matches: 3.

This clone was detected a few times. V gene TRBV6-1 combines with J gene TRBJ1-5; D is unclear. V lost 0 bases, J lost 5 bases, and 5 bases lay in between. Germline V gene sequence: CDR1 MNHNS, CDR2 SASEGT. The CDR3 sequence is 13 residues long. In DNA form, the CDR3 reads TGTGCCAGCAGTGAAGCAGGGTATCAGCCCCAGCATTTT. Protein sequence: CASSEAGYQPQHF.

This chain connects TRBV19 to TRBJ1-4; D uncertain. The CDR3 is 14 amino acids. Trimming stripped 5 bases from V and 4 bases from J, with 11 bases between. CDR1 and CDR2 from the germline V gene are LNHDA and SQIVND (reference sequence). DNA of the CDR3: TGTGCCAGTAGTCTGGGCAGTTATAATGAAAAACTGTTTTTT. Amino acids: CASSLGSYNEKLFF.

The chain joins TRBV13 to TRBJ1-4; TRBD1 is a possible D gene (6 bases). V lost 3 bases and J lost 7, with 21 bases in between. Germline CDR1 PRHDT, CDR2 FYEKMQ (reference sequence). This CDR3 has 17 residues. CDR3 amino acids: CASSLTGLKGPIEKLFF. The DNA for the CDR3 is TGTGCCAGCAGCTTGACAGGTCTCAAAGGCCCGATTGAAAAACTGTTTTTT. The entire variable domain, with the rest obtained from reference TRBV13 and TRBJ1-4, is as follows: AAGVIQSPRHLIKEKRETATLKCYPIPRHDTVYWYQQGPGQDPQFLISFYEKMQSDKGSIPDRFSAQQFSDYHSELNMSSLELGDSALYFCASSLTGLKGPIEKLFFGSGTQLSVL.

CDR3 amino acids: CATSDHSTGTAYGYTF. CDR3 coding DNA: TGTGCCACCAGTGACCATAGTACCGGGACAGCCTATGGCTACACCTTC. This chain uses TRBV24-1 with TRBJ1-2, with 7 bases fitting TRBD1. In germline, CDR1 is KGHDR, CDR2 SFDVKD. This CDR3 spans 16 amino acids. Germline trimming cut 4 bases from V and 4 bases from J; bases unmatched to any gene: 11.

The V and J genes are TRBV12-3 or TRBV12-4 and TRBJ2-5; tentatively, D is TRBD1 or TRBD2 (5 bases each). The CDR3 sequence is 13 residues long. The ends were cut back, 8 bases at V and 5 bases at J, with 15 bases in the middle. The CDR3 reads CASRLGARETQYF. CDR3 nucleotide sequence: TGTGCCAGCCGACTCGGGGCCAGGGAGACCCAGTACTTC.